The 21 T cell receptor beta chains in this list originate from one sample, sequenced in a study of T cell responses to AZD1222 COVID-19 vaccine. Here immunoSEQ multiplex PCR was the method, and the copy in TCRdb shows in-frame clones only, minus some. This table has some 150,000 clones, about 90% appearing once. This material consisted of peripheral blood, taken on day 0 of AZD1222 vaccination. These TCRs come from an adult in good health.

In its sample, this clone was seen once. The rearrangement uses TRBV5-1 and TRBJ1-4, with a weak D call TRBD1 (5 bases). The CDR3 contains 20 residues. The V gene lost 3 bases and the J gene lost 0 bases, with 24 bases spanning the gap. Germline CDR1 reads SGHRS; CDR2 reads YFSETQ. The CDR3 nucleotides read TGCGCCAGCAGCTCTTACAGAGGGAGTAAGCTGGGGGCAACTAATGAAAAACTGTTTTTT. This codes for CASSSYRGSKLGATNEKLFF.

The gene calls are TRBV9 and TRBJ1-2; D not resolved. From germline, CDR1 is SGDLS and CDR2 YYNGEE. V was shortened by 0 bases and J by 0 bases, with 9 bases between the two germline ends. The CDR3 is 15 residues long. The DNA for the CDR3 is TGTGCCAGCAGCGTAGGGGTTGGGGCTAACTATGGCTACACCTTC. Translated, it gives CASSVGVGANYGYTF.

This sequence joins TRBV19 and TRBJ1-5, with D hard to call. Trimming stripped 7 bases from V and 0 bases from J, with 19 bases between. The CDR3 contains 17 residues. Germline lookup yields CDR1 LNHDA and CDR2 SQIVND (reference sequence). The CDR3 reads CASTLVRTDYSNQPQHF. CDR3 DNA: TGTGCCAGTACCCTAGTAAGGACGGATTATAGCAATCAGCCCCAGCATTTT.

V usage is TRBV5-6 and J usage is TRBJ1-3; D is undetermined. The CDR3 length is 14 residues. Germline V CDR1 and CDR2: SGHDT, YYEEEE. The V gene lost 4 bases and the J gene lost 0 bases, with 8 bases spanning the gap. The CDR3 sequence is CASSRVDSGNTIYF. CDR3 bases: TGTGCCAGCAGCCGCGTAGACTCTGGAAACACCATATATTTT.

This chain links TRBV19 with TRBJ1-5, with a weak D call TRBD1 (6 bases). Trimming cost V 6 bases and J 6 bases, with 15 bases left between them. Germline CDR1 is LNHDA and CDR2 is SQIVND (reference sequence). CDR3 length equals 14 residues. CDR3 in DNA: TGTGCCAGTAGAAGACAGGTCGGAGGTCAGCCCCAGCATTTT. Translation: CASRRQVGGQPQHF.

The J gene is TRBJ2-1, the V gene TRBV5-1, with D possibly being TRBD1 (6 bases). Germline V gene data show CDR1 as SGHRS and CDR2 as YFSETQ. V shed 4 bases and J shed 5 bases, with 13 bases lying between them. The length of the CDR3 is 14 residues. CDR3 loop: CASSLSGQNNEQFF. As DNA, the CDR3 is TGCGCCAGCAGCCTGTCGGGACAAAACAATGAGCAGTTCTTC.

The genes are TRBV27 and TRBJ2-1, with TRBD2 identical over 12 bases. The CDR3 length is 14 residues. Germline V gives CDR1 MNHEY, CDR2 SMNVEV (reference sequence). The ends lost 4 bases at V and 9 bases at J; junction bases unmatched: 4. CDR3 coding DNA: TGTGCCAGCAGTTCGAGACTAGCGGGAGTTGAGCAGTTCTTC. It translates to CASSSRLAGVEQFF.

The chain uses TRBV28 and TRBJ2-1, with D possibly being TRBD2 (6 bases). Germline V gene lookup returns CDR1 MDHEN and CDR2 SYDVKM. Trimming left V 4 bases short and J 8 bases short, with 15 bases between. CDR3 length equals 14 residues. In nucleotides, the CDR3 is TGTGCCAGCAGTTCCCCGACTAGTTCGGATGAGCAGTTCTTC. Its protein product is CASSSPTSSDEQFF.

The CDR3 nucleotides are TGCAGCGTTGAGAAGAGACAGGGGGTAATCGGAAACACCATATATTTT. Translated, it gives CSVEKRQGVIGNTIYF. The chain is built from TRBV29-1 and TRBJ1-3, with 9 bases identical to TRBD1. Trimming took 3 bases from V and 4 from J; bases not matched to a gene: 10. CDR1 is SQVTM and CDR2 is ANQGSEA in the germline V gene. This CDR3 spans 16 amino acids.

The chain carries TRBV24-1 and TRBJ2-3; D not certain. V lost 4 bases and J 4 bases, leaving 8 bases between the germline ends. In germline, CDR1 is KGHDR, CDR2 SFDVKD. The CDR3 has 13 amino acids. The CDR3 region has the DNA TGTGCCACCAGTGAATCTTCCGCAGATACGCAGTATTTT. Its translation: CATSESSADTQYF.

The gene calls are TRBV11-1 and TRBJ2-3, with D uncertain. V was cut by 4 bases and J by 2 bases, with 10 bases left in between. Germline CDR1 reads SGHAT; CDR2 reads FQDESV (reference sequence). The CDR3 spans 14 residues. The CDR3 loop reads CASSSLGPTDTQYF. Here the CDR3 DNA reads TGTGCCAGCAGCTCCCTGGGCCCCACAGATACGCAGTATTTT.

V gene TRBV5-1 combines with J gene TRBJ2-7; D gene ambiguous. V was pared by 0 bases and J by 0 bases, with 10 bases between. CDR1 and CDR2 (germline): SGHRS, YFSETQ. CDR3 size: 15 residues. The CDR3 coding sequence is TGCGCCAGCAGCTTGGTAGGGCCCAGCTCCTACGAGCAGTACTTC. Its protein product is CASSLVGPSSYEQYF.

J is TRBJ1-1 and V is TRBV28, with TRBD1 identical over 8 bases. V trimming: 4 bases; J trimming: 3 bases; junction bases outside the gene matches: 1. The germline V gene has CDR1 MDHEN and CDR2 SYDVKM. CDR3 length: 13 amino acids. In DNA, the CDR3 is TGTGCCAGCAGTTACAGGGGGTACACTGAAGCTTTCTTT. Translated: CASSYRGYTEAFF.

The rearrangement joins TRBV2 to TRBJ1-2; 8 nucleotides align to TRBD1. After removal of 6 bases from V and 2 bases from J, the junction contained 5 bases not matched to a gene. The length of the CDR3 is 14 residues. CDR1 and CDR2 (germline): SNHLY, FYNNEI. CDR3 residues: CASSPDRANYGYTF. The CDR3 nucleotides are TGTGCCAGCAGCCCGGACAGGGCCAACTATGGCTACACCTTC.

The chain uses TRBV15 and TRBJ2-1, with D uncertain. In germline, CDR1 is LNHNV, CDR2 YYDKDF (reference sequence). The CDR3 runs to 14 residues. V was shortened by 0 bases and J by 4 bases, with 7 bases between the two germline ends. The CDR3 region is CATSRDPAYNEQFF. The CDR3 bases are TGTGCCACCAGCAGAGATCCAGCTTACAATGAGCAGTTCTTC.

This clone was detected once. The CDR3 sequence is CASSKPPLFAGTRRYNEQFF. The DNA of the CDR3 is TGTGCCAGTAGTAAACCCCCTCTTTTCGCGGGGACTAGGAGATACAATGAGCAGTTCTTC. The gene calls are TRBV19 and TRBJ2-1, with 8 bases fitting TRBD2. V dropped 4 bases and J dropped 4; count of bases not matched to a gene: 21. From germline, CDR1 is LNHDA and CDR2 SQIVND (reference sequence). This CDR3 contains 20 residues.

The chain employs TRBV12-3 or TRBV12-4 and TRBJ2-7; D ambiguous. Trimming stripped 1 base from V and 2 bases from J, with 6 bases between. The CDR3 contains 13 residues. CDR3 amino acids: CASSLGIPYEQYF. CDR3 DNA sequence: TGTGCCAGCAGTTTAGGCATACCCTACGAGCAGTACTTC.

J is TRBJ1-6 and V is TRBV27, with D hard to call. Trimming took off 3 bases at V and 7 bases at J, with 7 bases between the two ends. Germline CDR1 is MNHEY and CDR2 is SMNVEV (reference sequence). There are 13 residues in the CDR3. The CDR3 DNA follows: TGTGCCAGCAGTTTTCTAGGAAATTCACCCCTCCACTTT. Its protein is CASSFLGNSPLHF.

The chain has TRBV6-2 or TRBV6-3 and TRBJ2-1; D uncertain. CDR1 and CDR2 (germline): MNHEY, SVGEGT. V was pared by 2 bases and J by 3 bases, with 8 bases between. The CDR3 consists of 14 residues. The CDR3 here is CASSYGSGYNEQFF. Written as DNA, the CDR3 is TGTGCCAGCAGTTACGGCTCTGGCTACAATGAGCAGTTCTTC.

The chain is built from TRBV20-1 and TRBJ2-4, with D perhaps matching TRBD1 or TRBD2 (6 bases each). Germline V CDR1 and CDR2: DFQATT, SNEGSKA (reference sequence). The ends were cut back, 3 bases at V and 4 bases at J, with 16 bases in the middle. The CDR3 is 15 residues long. The CDR3 coding sequence is TGCAGTGCTAGTAGGTCAGGGGCGGGGAAAAACATTCAGTACTTC. As protein: CSASRSGAGKNIQYF.

The V call is TRBV12-2, the J call TRBJ1-1. TRBV12-2 is a listed pseudogene. CDR3 length equals 15 residues. The DNA for the CDR3 is TGTGCAAGTCGCTTAGTGGGAGGGGGGCGATCTGAAGCTTTCTTT. This codes for CASRLVGGGRSEAFF.